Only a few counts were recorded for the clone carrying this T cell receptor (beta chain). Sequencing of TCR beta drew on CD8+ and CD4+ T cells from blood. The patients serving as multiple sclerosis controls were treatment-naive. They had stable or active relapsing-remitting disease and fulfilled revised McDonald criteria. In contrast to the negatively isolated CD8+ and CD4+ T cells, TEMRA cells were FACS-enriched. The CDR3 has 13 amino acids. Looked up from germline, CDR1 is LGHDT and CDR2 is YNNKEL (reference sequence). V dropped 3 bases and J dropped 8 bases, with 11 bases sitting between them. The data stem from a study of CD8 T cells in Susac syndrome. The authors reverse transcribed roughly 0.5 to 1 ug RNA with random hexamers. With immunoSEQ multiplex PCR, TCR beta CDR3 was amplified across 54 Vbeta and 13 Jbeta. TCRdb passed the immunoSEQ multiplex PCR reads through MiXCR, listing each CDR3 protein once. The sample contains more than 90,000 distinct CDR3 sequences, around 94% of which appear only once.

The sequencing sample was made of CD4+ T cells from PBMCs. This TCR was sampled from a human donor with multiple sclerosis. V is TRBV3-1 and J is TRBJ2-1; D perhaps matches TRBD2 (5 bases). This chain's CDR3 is CASSQLGSDEQFF. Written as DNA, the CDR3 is TGTGCCAGCAGCCAGCTGGGTAGCGATGAGCAGTTCTTC.